This TCR beta chain was sequenced during a study of blood T cell repertoires in COVID-19. At the level of the study: COVID-19 samples, acute and convalescent, were from the United States, Italy and Spain. PBMCs, B-cell-depleted T cells, or T cells provided the cDNA or gDNA that made up the material.

CDR3 length: 18 residues. Trimming took 2 bases from V and 0 from J, leaving 16 bases between them. CDR1 is LGHNA, CDR2 YNFKEQ, per germline. All enrollees were roughly 18 to 100 years old and from approximately 25 US areas. Two negative PCRs, clearance, or symptom resolution had been documented for recovered Cohort 3 donors. This table comes from immunoSEQ multiplex PCR, and its TCRdb copy is limited to in-frame clones, with some not included. The profile shows about 220,000 clones, about four fifths of them singletons. The source material was PBMCs or T cells enriched from blood (not recorded which). The rearrangement joins TRBV4-2 to TRBJ1-4; weak D call: TRBD1 (5 bases). The sequence came from a woman aged 60-75 years who had recovered from COVID-19. Here the CDR3 DNA reads TGTGCCAGCAGCCAACCCCGGGGGGGGGTAGCAACTAATGAAAAACTGTTTTTT. This codes for CASSQPRGGVATNEKLFF.